This passage covers 20 T cell receptor beta chains from one sample sequenced in a study of T-cell memory formation after mild COVID-19. Using its own MiXCR run on the 5' RACE reads, TCRdb lists one record per CDR3 protein. This sample has about 250,000 distinct CDR3 sequences, with roughly 15% found just once. Sequenced input: PBMCs or a T cell subset sorted from them (not recorded which). The receptors shown here come from an adult woman who had mild COVID-19 (a few samples of this study predate the infection). Cell type and time point are not known.

The sample holds many counts of this clonotype. The gene calls are TRBV12-3 or TRBV12-4 and TRBJ1-5; perhaps TRBD1 as D (6 bases). Trimming took off 7 bases at V and 1 base at J, with 26 bases between the two ends. This CDR3 spans 19 amino acids. CDR3 loop: CASNTFTPGQRGSNQPQHF. CDR3 DNA: TGTGCCAGCAATACATTTACCCCCGGACAGCGTGGGAGCAATCAGCCCCAGCATTTT.

The chain joins TRBV3-1 to TRBJ1-1; 9 bases align to TRBD1. The germline CDR1 and CDR2 sequences are LGHDT and YNNKEL (reference sequence). This CDR3 has 16 residues. V was clipped by 7 bases and J by 0 bases; unmatched bases: 9. The CDR3 protein is CASTPDRGKLNTEAFF. CDR3 DNA sequence: TGTGCCAGCACTCCTGACAGGGGGAAACTGAACACTGAAGCTTTCTTT.

This clonotype was seen a few times. The chain has TRBV19 and TRBJ2-7, with TRBD2 identical over 9 bases. Germline lookup yields CDR1 LNHDA and CDR2 SQIVND (reference sequence). The junction had 17 bases not matched to a gene; V was cut back by 6 bases and J by 5 bases. The CDR3 length is 17 residues. The CDR3, as DNA: TGTGCCAGTAGCCCCACGCCTCCCGGGACTAGCAGACACGAGCAGTACTTC. Encoded protein: CASSPTPPGTSRHEQYF.

The chain combines TRBV6-1 with TRBJ1-1; TRBD1 matches 9 bases. CDR1 is MNHNS, CDR2 SASEGT, per germline. The CDR3 spans 12 residues. V gave up 6 bases and J gave up 11 bases; unmatched junction bases: 7. The DNA of the CDR3 is TGTGCCAGCAGATGGGGACAGGGAAACGCTTTCTTT. This sequence encodes CASRWGQGNAFF.

The V gene is TRBV2, the J gene TRBJ2-3; D is undetermined. Per the germline V gene, CDR1 is SNHLY and CDR2 is FYNNEI. V was shortened by 4 bases and J by 5 bases, with 13 bases between the two germline ends. The CDR3 is made up of 14 amino acids. Here the CDR3 DNA reads TGTGCCAGCAGTGGCCGATGGACGGAAGATACGCAGTATTTT. Translating it yields CASSGRWTEDTQYF. Full variable domain (outside the CDR3, taken from reference TRBV2 and TRBJ2-3): EPEVTQTPSHQVTQMGQEVILRCVPISNHLYFYWYRQILGQKVEFLVSFYNNEISEKSEIFDDQFSVERPDGSNFTLKIRSTKLEDSAMYFCASSGRWTEDTQYFGPGTRLTVL.

The chain employs TRBV14 and TRBJ2-3; the match to TRBD2 covers 10 bases. The germline gives CDR1 SGHDN, CDR2 FVKESK. This CDR3 has 17 residues. V lost 0 bases to trimming and J lost 7 bases; unmatched junction nucleotides: 10. Written as DNA, the CDR3 is TGTGCCAGCAGCCAAGATCAACAACTAGCGGGACGAAATACGCAGTATTTT. Translated: CASSQDQQLAGRNTQYF.

This clonotype was seen more than once but under ten times. V usage is TRBV2 and J usage is TRBJ1-6; D uncertain. The germline gives CDR1 SNHLY, CDR2 FYNNEI. V lost 6 bases and J 8 bases, leaving 17 bases between the germline ends. This CDR3 has 15 amino acids. The CDR3 spells CASSGNSGRYSPLHF. The DNA of the CDR3 is TGTGCCAGCAGCGGGAACAGCGGCCGGTATTCACCCCTCCACTTT.

V and J are TRBV5-6 and TRBJ2-5; D is undetermined. The germline V and J ends were trimmed by 0 bases and 2 bases, with 11 bases remaining between them. CDR1 is SGHDT, CDR2 YYEEEE, per germline. The CDR3 consists of 15 residues. The CDR3 sequence: CASSLGLLRQETQYF. The DNA of the CDR3 is TGTGCCAGCAGCTTGGGCCTCCTTCGACAAGAGACCCAGTACTTC.

The rearrangement joins TRBV19 to TRBJ1-5; a weak D match, TRBD1 (5 bases). Between the trimmed V and J ends, which lost 4 bases and 4 bases, there was a span of 11 bases. CDR1 and CDR2 (germline): LNHDA, SQIVND (reference sequence). The CDR3 length is 14 residues. The CDR3 sequence: CASSKQVGNQPQHF. The CDR3 DNA sequence: TGTGCCAGTAGTAAACAGGTAGGGAATCAGCCCCAGCATTTT.

This clonotype came up a few times. The chain uses TRBV9 and TRBJ2-7; D is unclear. CDR3 size: 14 residues. V was trimmed by 4 bases and J by 2 bases, leaving 13 bases between them. CDR1 is SGDLS, CDR2 YYNGEE, per germline. Here the CDR3 DNA reads TGTGCCAGCAGCCCCCAAAGAGAGGCCTACGAGCAGTACTTC. As protein: CASSPQREAYEQYF.

CDR3: CASSFITGTSGSRGDTQYF. The CDR3 DNA sequence: TGTGCCAGCAGCTTTATTACCGGGACTAGCGGGAGTAGAGGGGATACGCAGTATTTT. The V and J genes are TRBV11-2 and TRBJ2-3; 14 nucleotides align to TRBD2. Germline values: CDR1 SGHAT, CDR2 FQNNGV. Trimming removed 3 bases from V and 6 bases from J; junction bases left unmatched: 14. The CDR3 consists of 19 residues.

The chain joins TRBV20-1 to TRBJ1-2, with a possible D match to TRBD1 (5 bases). Trimming left V 6 bases short and J 7 bases short, with 15 bases between. Germline V CDR1 and CDR2: DFQATT, SNEGSKA (reference sequence). The CDR3 has 12 residues. CDR3 nucleotides: TGCAGTGCAGCACAGGAGGGGAGTGGCTACACCTTC. Its protein is CSAAQEGSGYTF.

This clonotype has a count of ten or more. V usage is TRBV3-1 and J usage is TRBJ1-5; D is unclear. The V gene's germline CDR1 is LGHDT and CDR2 YNNKEL (reference sequence). The germline V and J ends were trimmed by 0 bases and 7 bases, with 7 bases remaining between them. CDR3 length equals 13 residues. CDR3 amino acids: CASSQEQRQPQHF. CDR3 nucleotide sequence: TGTGCCAGCAGCCAAGAACAGCGGCAGCCCCAGCATTTT.

The chain recombines TRBV18 with TRBJ1-1, with D hard to call. Between the trimmed V and J ends, which lost 1 base and 1 base, there was a span of 4 bases. Germline-derived CDR1 and CDR2 are KGHSH and LQKENI. The CDR3 totals 13 residues. CDR3 protein: CASSPRKNTEAFF. The DNA for the CDR3 is TGTGCCAGCTCACCACGGAAGAACACTGAAGCTTTCTTT.

V usage is TRBV12-3 or TRBV12-4 and J usage is TRBJ1-5; D perhaps matches TRBD1 (5 bases). CDR3 length equals 14 residues. V was shortened by 3 bases and J by 5 bases, with 11 bases between the two germline ends. The CDR3 here is CASSFTDSDQPQHF. In DNA, the CDR3 is TGTGCCAGCAGTTTTACCGACAGCGATCAGCCCCAGCATTTT.

The chain uses TRBV30 and TRBJ1-2, with 7 bases fitting TRBD1. The CDR3 is 14 amino acids. In germline, CDR1 is GTSNPN, CDR2 SVGIG (reference sequence). After removal of 0 bases from V and 4 bases from J, the junction contained 5 bases not matched to a gene. The CDR3 nucleotides are TGTGCCTGGAGTGTTCGAGGGGGCGGCTATGGCTACACCTTC. This gives the protein CAWSVRGGGYGYTF. The full variable domain, completed using reference TRBV30 and TRBJ1-2, is SQTIHQWPATLVQPVGSPLSLECTVEGTSNPNLYWYRQAAGRGLQLLFYSVGIGQISSEVPQNLSASRPQDRQFILSSKKLLLSDSGFYLCAWSVRGGGYGYTFGSGTRLTVV.

This clonotype was found a few times. V gene TRBV7-2 combines with J gene TRBJ2-5, with a weak D call TRBD2 (6 bases). The CDR3 covers 15 residues. Trimming left V 8 bases short and J 4 bases short, with 20 bases between. CDR1 and CDR2 (germline): SGHTA, FQGNSA. The CDR3 coding sequence is TGTGCCAGCCAGCGGCGGGGAGGTACCTTAGAGACCCAGTACTTC. Protein: CASQRRGGTLETQYF.

This clonotype showed up many times. This chain links TRBV5-1 with TRBJ1-1; 10 bases agree with TRBD1. Germline assignment: CDR1 SGHRS and CDR2 YFSETQ. The junction had 12 bases not matched to a gene; V was cut back by 3 bases and J by 4 bases. CDR3 length: 17 amino acids. The CDR3 protein is CASSSGTGVMRSTEAFF. DNA for the CDR3: TGCGCCAGCAGCTCCGGGACAGGGGTAATGCGGAGCACTGAAGCTTTCTTT.

This clonotype was found a few times. The V gene is TRBV12-3 or TRBV12-4, the J gene TRBJ2-1; 8 bases map to TRBD2. Trimming took 2 bases from V and 5 from J; bases not matched to a gene: 8. The CDR3 totals 16 residues. The CDR3 loop reads CASSLLFTSGNNEQFF. DNA for the CDR3: TGTGCCAGCAGTTTACTGTTTACTAGCGGTAACAATGAGCAGTTCTTC.

This chain connects TRBV18 to TRBJ1-4; no clear D gene. The CDR3 runs 13 residues. Per germline, CDR1 KGHSH and CDR2 LQKENI. Trimming took off 3 bases at V and 8 bases at J, with 10 bases between the two ends. CDR3 residues: CASSPPPGEKLFF. The CDR3, as DNA: TGTGCCAGCTCACCTCCTCCAGGCGAAAAACTGTTTTTT.